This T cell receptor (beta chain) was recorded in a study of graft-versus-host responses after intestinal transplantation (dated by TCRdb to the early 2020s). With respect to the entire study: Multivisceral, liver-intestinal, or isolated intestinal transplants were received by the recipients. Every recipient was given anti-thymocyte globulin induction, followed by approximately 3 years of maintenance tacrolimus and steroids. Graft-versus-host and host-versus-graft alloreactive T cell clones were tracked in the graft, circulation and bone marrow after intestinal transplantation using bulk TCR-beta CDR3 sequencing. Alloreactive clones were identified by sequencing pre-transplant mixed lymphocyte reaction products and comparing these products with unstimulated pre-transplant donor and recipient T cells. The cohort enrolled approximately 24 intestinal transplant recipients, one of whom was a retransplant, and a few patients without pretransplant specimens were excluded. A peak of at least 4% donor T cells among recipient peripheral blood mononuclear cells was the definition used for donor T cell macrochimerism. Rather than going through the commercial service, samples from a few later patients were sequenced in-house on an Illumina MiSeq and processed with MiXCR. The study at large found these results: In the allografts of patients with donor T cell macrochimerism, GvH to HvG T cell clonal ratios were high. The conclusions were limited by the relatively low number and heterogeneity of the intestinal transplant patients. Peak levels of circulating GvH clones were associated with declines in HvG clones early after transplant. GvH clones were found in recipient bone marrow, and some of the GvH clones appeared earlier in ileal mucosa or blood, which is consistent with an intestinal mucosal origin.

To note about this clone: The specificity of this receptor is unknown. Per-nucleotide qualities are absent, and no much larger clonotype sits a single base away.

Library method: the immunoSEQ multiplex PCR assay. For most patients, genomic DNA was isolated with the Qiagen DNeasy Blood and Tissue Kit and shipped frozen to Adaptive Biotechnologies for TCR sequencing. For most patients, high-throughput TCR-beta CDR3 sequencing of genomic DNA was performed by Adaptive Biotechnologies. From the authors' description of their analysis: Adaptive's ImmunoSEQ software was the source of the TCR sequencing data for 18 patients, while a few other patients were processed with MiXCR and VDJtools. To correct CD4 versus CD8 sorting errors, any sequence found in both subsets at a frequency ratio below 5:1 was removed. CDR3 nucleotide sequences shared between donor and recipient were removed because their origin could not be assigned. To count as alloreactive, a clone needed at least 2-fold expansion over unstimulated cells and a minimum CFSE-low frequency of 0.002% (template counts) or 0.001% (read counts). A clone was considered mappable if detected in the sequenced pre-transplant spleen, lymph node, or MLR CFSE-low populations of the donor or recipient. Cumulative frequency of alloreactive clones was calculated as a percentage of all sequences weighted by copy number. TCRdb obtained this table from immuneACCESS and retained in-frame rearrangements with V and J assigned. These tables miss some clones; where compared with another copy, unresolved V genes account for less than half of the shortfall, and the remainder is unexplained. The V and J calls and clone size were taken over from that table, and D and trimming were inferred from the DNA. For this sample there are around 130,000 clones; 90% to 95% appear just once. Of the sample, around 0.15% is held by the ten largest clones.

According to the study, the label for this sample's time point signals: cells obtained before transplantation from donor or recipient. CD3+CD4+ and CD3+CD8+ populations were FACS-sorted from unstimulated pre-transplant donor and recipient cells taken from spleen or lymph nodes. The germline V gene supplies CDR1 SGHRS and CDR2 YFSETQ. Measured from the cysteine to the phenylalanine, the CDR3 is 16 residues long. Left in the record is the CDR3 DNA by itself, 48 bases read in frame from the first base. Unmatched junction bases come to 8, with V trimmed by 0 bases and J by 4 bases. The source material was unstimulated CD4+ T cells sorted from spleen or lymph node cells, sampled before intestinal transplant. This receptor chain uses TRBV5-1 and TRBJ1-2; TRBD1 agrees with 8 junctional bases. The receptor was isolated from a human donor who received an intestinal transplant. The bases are TGCGCCAGCAGCTTGGATGGCAGGGGGCGCTTCTATGGCTACACCTTC. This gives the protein CASSLDGRGRFYGYTF.